This record covers a single TCR beta chain. Only in-frame clones appear in the TCRdb table, and some are missing; sequencing was by immunoSEQ multiplex PCR. The repertoire includes hundreds of thousands of clones, about 88% of them detected once, and approximately 1.5% sits in the top ten. The data originate from a study of blood T cell repertoires in COVID-19. This CDR3 contains 17 residues. The V gene end was trimmed by 3 bases and the J gene end by 0 bases; junction bases not matched to a gene: 4. The germline CDR1 and CDR2 sequences are KGHSH and LQKENI. Sequences were obtained from PBMCs or T cells enriched from blood (not recorded which). The chain couples TRBV18 to TRBJ2-3; TRBD2 matches 12 bases. This TCR was sampled from a woman between 18 and 29 years old who had been exposed to COVID-19. This CDR3 is CASSPGTSGRSTDTQYF. The DNA for the CDR3 is TGTGCCAGCTCACCCGGGACTAGCGGGCGGAGCACAGATACGCAGTATTTT.